The clone carrying this T cell receptor (beta chain) was seen more than once but under ten times. The source of the sample is a study of cytomegalovirus exposure and HLA in healthy donors. The PCR employed 60 Vbeta primers together with 13 Jbeta primers. This table comes from immunoSEQ multiplex PCR, and its TCRdb copy is limited to in-frame clones, with some not included. The table includes 200,000 or so clones, 78% detected once. Trimming took 3 bases from V and 4 from J, leaving 15 bases between them. The CDR3 has 16 residues. Germline-derived CDR1 and CDR2 are MNHEY and SMNVEV (reference sequence).

The chain has TRBV27 and TRBJ2-2, with TRBD2 as a possible D gene (6 bases). The sample taken for sequencing was PBMCs. The sequence derives from a woman between 25 and 40 years old in good health and CMV-seropositive. For the CDR3, the DNA is TGTGCCAGCAGTTTTAGTGTTAGCGGATCCACCGGGGAGCTGTTTTTT. Its protein product is CASSFSVSGSTGELFF.